This T cell receptor beta chain was sequenced during a study of OX40 agonist ivuxolimab in advanced cancers. Produced via immunoSEQ multiplex PCR; TCRdb's table is partial and in-frame only. The table shows roughly 40,000 clones, with 87% occurring only once. Trimming left V 0 bases short and J 3 bases short, with 8 bases between. The CDR3 is 14 amino acids. The V gene's germline CDR1 is SGHRS and CDR2 YFSETQ. This receptor was taken from an adult with an advanced solid tumor such as melanoma, head and neck, liver or kidney cancer. Source: CD4+ or CD8+ T cells sorted from blood, taken in a trial of the OX40 agonist ivuxolimab. V is TRBV5-1 and J is TRBJ2-3; a possible D gene is TRBD1 (6 bases). The CDR3: CASSLATGTDTQYF. The CDR3 coding sequence is TGCGCCAGCAGCTTGGCCACAGGGACAGATACGCAGTATTTT.